This T cell receptor (beta chain) was recorded in a study of blood T cell repertoires in COVID-19. V was clipped by 3 bases and J by 6 bases; unmatched bases: 8. Germline loops: CDR1 KGHSH, CDR2 LQKENI. This CDR3 has 16 residues. Assay used: immunoSEQ multiplex PCR; TCRdb lists only in-frame clones, some missing. There are 200,000 to 250,000 clones in the sample; about 94% occur only once, and over 0.75% lies in the top ten. The J gene is TRBJ2-7, the V gene TRBV18; 13 nucleotides line up with TRBD2. The receptor comes from a man in his 60s with COVID-19, enrolled during active disease. Sequencing used peripheral blood. The CDR3 reads CASSPWTSGSRSEQYF. CDR3 bases: TGTGCCAGCTCACCCTGGACTAGCGGGAGTCGGAGCGAGCAGTACTTC.